This is a list of T cell receptor beta chains from one sample in a study of T cells in Graves' hyperthyroidism and ophthalmopathy. TCRdb re-analysed the multiplex PCR reads in MiXCR, keeping a single row per CDR3 protein. Seen here are approximately 600,000 distinct CDR3 sequences, around 14% observed once, and the top ten hold approximately 5.7%. Specimen: blood. These receptors originate from a woman in her 30s with Graves' hyperthyroidism that later progressed to Graves' ophthalmopathy. Both conserved end residues are part of each CDR3. The D gene is left open where the match is weak. A clone size is listed for some rows: how often the clone was seen (once, few, many), or a class if it is expanded.

v_gene: TRBV11-2
d_gene: TRBD1
j_gene: TRBJ2-5
abundance: many
CDR3nt: TGTGCCAGCAGCGCAGGGACAGGGGGCCAGTACCAAGAGACCCAGTACTTC
CDR3aa: CASSAGTGGQYQETQYF

v_gene: TRBV27
d_gene: NA
j_gene: TRBJ1-5
abundance: many
CDR3nt: TGTGCCAGCAGTTTCGGACAGCCTTATAGCAATCAGCCCCAGCATTTT
CDR3aa: CASSFGQPYSNQPQHF

v_gene: TRBV5-1
d_gene: NA
j_gene: TRBJ1-1
abundance: many
CDR3nt: TGCGCCAGCAGCTTGTTTCCTTTCCGGGGACTGGCGAAGGCTGAAGCTTTCTTT
CDR3aa: CASSLFPFRGLAKAEAFF

v_gene: TRBV20-1
d_gene: TRBD1
j_gene: TRBJ1-1
abundance: many
CDR3nt: TGCAGTGCTAGAGAACCGGGACAGGGGAAGGGTGAAGCTTTCTTT
CDR3aa: CSAREPGQGKGEAFF

v_gene: TRBV19
d_gene: NA
j_gene: TRBJ1-2
abundance: many
CDR3nt: TGTGCCAGTAGTCACCTCGTCAGGGAAAGTGGCTACACCTTC
CDR3aa: CASSHLVRESGYTF

v_gene: TRBV11-3
d_gene: NA
j_gene: TRBJ2-7
abundance: few
CDR3nt: TGTGCCAGCCGGCGAGCCTACGAGCAGTACTTC
CDR3aa: CASRRAYEQYF

v_gene: TRBV3-1
d_gene: NA
j_gene: TRBJ1-3
abundance: many
CDR3nt: TGTGCCAGCAGCCGGGACGACTCTGGAAACACCATATATTTT
CDR3aa: CASSRDDSGNTIYF

v_gene: TRBV6-1
d_gene: NA
j_gene: TRBJ1-6
abundance: many
CDR3nt: TGTGCCAGCACTCTAACCAGGGGCTATAATTCACCCCTCCACTTT
CDR3aa: CASTLTRGYNSPLHF

v_gene: TRBV7-9
d_gene: TRBD1
j_gene: TRBJ1-2
abundance: many
CDR3nt: TGTGCCAGCAGCTTAGGAGGACAGGGGAACTATGGCTACACCTTC
CDR3aa: CASSLGGQGNYGYTF

v_gene: TRBV12-3/TRBV12-4
d_gene: NA
j_gene: TRBJ1-6
abundance: many
CDR3nt: TGTGCCAGCAGTCCTTTGGTGTTTGGGGGGAATTCACCCCTCCACTTT
CDR3aa: CASSPLVFGGNSPLHF

v_gene: TRBV24-1
d_gene: NA
j_gene: TRBJ2-1
abundance: many
CDR3nt: TGTGCCACCAGTGATTGGGGAAGCAGGGGCAATGAGCAGTTCTTC
CDR3aa: CATSDWGSRGNEQFF

v_gene: TRBV7-8
d_gene: NA
j_gene: TRBJ2-2
abundance: many
CDR3nt: TGTGCCAGCAGCTTACGGGGAAAACCTACCGGGGAGCTGTTTTTT
CDR3aa: CASSLRGKPTGELFF

v_gene: TRBV12-3/TRBV12-4
d_gene: TRBD2
j_gene: TRBJ2-2
abundance: many
CDR3nt: TGTGCCAGCATCCCGGGACTAGGGGGAACCGGGGAGCTGTTTTTT
CDR3aa: CASIPGLGGTGELFF

v_gene: TRBV16
d_gene: NA
j_gene: TRBJ2-7
abundance: NA
CDR3nt: TGTGCCAGCAGCCAAGGTGAGGGTGGCGAGCAGTACTTC
CDR3aa: CASSQGEGGEQYF

v_gene: TRBV9
d_gene: NA
j_gene: TRBJ2-1
abundance: few
CDR3nt: TGTGCCAGCAGCGCAGGAAATTTACTGTACAATGAGCAGTTCTTC
CDR3aa: CASSAGNLLYNEQFF

v_gene: TRBV12-3/TRBV12-4
d_gene: NA
j_gene: TRBJ2-5
abundance: few
CDR3nt: TGTGCCAGCAGTTTAAATAGCGAGACCCAGTACTTC
CDR3aa: CASSLNSETQYF

v_gene: TRBV20-1
d_gene: TRBD2
j_gene: TRBJ2-1
abundance: many
CDR3nt: TGCAGTGCTAGAGATCGGGGGGACCACTCCTACAATGAGCAGTTCTTC
CDR3aa: CSARDRGDHSYNEQFF

v_gene: TRBV12-3/TRBV12-4
d_gene: NA
j_gene: TRBJ1-3
abundance: many
CDR3nt: TGTGCCAGCACGGACTCTGGAAACACCATATATTTT
CDR3aa: CASTDSGNTIYF

v_gene: TRBV7-2
d_gene: TRBD2
j_gene: TRBJ2-1
abundance: many
CDR3nt: TGTGCCAGCAGCTTAGCGGTACTGGGGGGGTACAATGAGCAGTTCTTC
CDR3aa: CASSLAVLGGYNEQFF

v_gene: TRBV20-1
d_gene: TRBD2
j_gene: TRBJ2-1
abundance: many
CDR3nt: TGCAGTGCTTTCCCTCTAGCGGGTAAAGACAATGAGCAGTTCTTC
CDR3aa: CSAFPLAGKDNEQFF

v_gene: TRBV11-3
d_gene: NA
j_gene: TRBJ1-1
abundance: many
CDR3nt: TGTGCCAGCAGCTTAAATCTCCTAGGGCAAAGGTGGGACACTGAAGCTTTCTTT
CDR3aa: CASSLNLLGQRWDTEAFF

v_gene: TRBV11-2
d_gene: TRBD2
j_gene: TRBJ2-1
abundance: few
CDR3nt: TGTGCCAGCAGCTTAAGTATGTCTAGCGGGAGTATCAATGAGCAGTTCTTC
CDR3aa: CASSLSMSSGSINEQFF

v_gene: TRBV28
d_gene: NA
j_gene: TRBJ1-2
abundance: many
CDR3nt: TGTGCCAGCAGTTTCCCGGGGGCCCGCTATGGCTACACCTTC
CDR3aa: CASSFPGARYGYTF

v_gene: TRBV27
d_gene: NA
j_gene: TRBJ1-1
abundance: many
CDR3nt: TGTGCCAGCACCCTAGGGGGGCCGGGTTTCGAAGCTTTCTTT
CDR3aa: CASTLGGPGFEAFF

v_gene: TRBV15
d_gene: NA
j_gene: TRBJ2-5
abundance: many
CDR3nt: TGTGCCACCAGCAGAGATAGGGGTGAAGAGACCCAGTACTTC
CDR3aa: CATSRDRGEETQYF

v_gene: TRBV20-1
d_gene: NA
j_gene: TRBJ1-3
abundance: NA
CDR3nt: TGCAGTGCTAGAGATCCGGGCAGGGGTGGAAACACCATATATTTT
CDR3aa: CSARDPGRGGNTIYF

v_gene: TRBV12-3/TRBV12-4
d_gene: TRBD1
j_gene: TRBJ2-5
abundance: many
CDR3nt: TGTGCCAGCAGTAGGGACAGGGGGCAAGTGACCCAGTACTTC
CDR3aa: CASSRDRGQVTQYF

v_gene: TRBV27
d_gene: TRBD2
j_gene: TRBJ2-7
abundance: many
CDR3nt: TGTGCCAGCACCCACCGCGTTAGCGGGAGCTACGAGCAGTACTTC
CDR3aa: CASTHRVSGSYEQYF

v_gene: TRBV19
d_gene: NA
j_gene: TRBJ1-6
abundance: many
CDR3nt: TGTGCCAGTACGGGACAAAATAATTCACCCCTCCACTTT
CDR3aa: CASTGQNNSPLHF

v_gene: TRBV10-3
d_gene: TRBD1
j_gene: TRBJ1-2
abundance: many
CDR3nt: TGTGCCATCACCCGACAGGGGTCGGACTATGGCTACACCTTC
CDR3aa: CAITRQGSDYGYTF

v_gene: TRBV5-1
d_gene: NA
j_gene: TRBJ2-7
abundance: NA
CDR3nt: TGCGCCAGCATGGGGAACCATTACGAGCAGTACTTC
CDR3aa: CASMGNHYEQYF

v_gene: TRBV5-4
d_gene: TRBD1
j_gene: TRBJ2-7
abundance: NA
CDR3nt: TGTGCCAGCAGCACAACAGGGGGAGGCGACGAGCAGTACTTC
CDR3aa: CASSTTGGGDEQYF

v_gene: TRBV6-2/TRBV6-3
d_gene: NA
j_gene: TRBJ2-7
abundance: NA
CDR3nt: TGTGCCAGCAGCCGGGCCGAAACCTACGAGCAGTACTTC
CDR3aa: CASSRAETYEQYF

v_gene: TRBV9
d_gene: TRBD2
j_gene: TRBJ2-1
abundance: many
CDR3nt: TGTGCCAGCAACCCGACTAGCGGTTGGTACAATGAGCAGTTCTTC
CDR3aa: CASNPTSGWYNEQFF

v_gene: TRBV20-1
d_gene: TRBD2
j_gene: TRBJ2-1
abundance: many
CDR3nt: TGCAGTGCTAGAGTAGGTAGCGGGAGAGCGAATGAGCAGTTCTTC
CDR3aa: CSARVGSGRANEQFF

v_gene: TRBV29-1
d_gene: NA
j_gene: TRBJ2-3
abundance: many
CDR3nt: TGCAGCGTTGTAGGTGAGGGTACTAGCACAGATACGCAGTATTTT
CDR3aa: CSVVGEGTSTDTQYF

v_gene: TRBV11-2
d_gene: NA
j_gene: TRBJ1-5
abundance: many
CDR3nt: TGTGCCAGCAGCTTAGATGGTGGAGGGCCCCAGCATTTT
CDR3aa: CASSLDGGGPQHF

v_gene: TRBV27
d_gene: NA
j_gene: TRBJ1-2
abundance: NA
CDR3nt: TGTGCCAGCAGAGCTAGACACGAATATGGCTACACCTTC
CDR3aa: CASRARHEYGYTF

v_gene: TRBV4-1
d_gene: NA
j_gene: TRBJ1-1
abundance: NA
CDR3nt: TGCGCCAGCAGCCACCCCCCCCGGGAGGGAAGCACTGAAGCTTTCTTT
CDR3aa: CASSHPPREGSTEAFF

v_gene: TRBV3-1
d_gene: NA
j_gene: TRBJ2-1
abundance: many
CDR3nt: TGTGCCAGCAGCCAAGGGACAGTAGTCAATGAGCAGTTCTTC
CDR3aa: CASSQGTVVNEQFF

v_gene: TRBV5-1
d_gene: NA
j_gene: TRBJ2-3
abundance: many
CDR3nt: TGCGCCAGCAGCTTGGAGAGGGTTCCCCAGGGCACAGATACGCAGTATTTT
CDR3aa: CASSLERVPQGTDTQYF

v_gene: TRBV19
d_gene: NA
j_gene: TRBJ1-1
abundance: many
CDR3nt: TGTGCCAGTACGGGGCGGGTAGGAGGAGCTTTCTTT
CDR3aa: CASTGRVGGAFF

v_gene: TRBV11-2
d_gene: TRBD2
j_gene: TRBJ2-7
abundance: many
CDR3nt: TGTGCCAGCAGCTTAGTAAAAGATAGCGGGAGGCGGAGCTCCTACGAGCAGTACTTC
CDR3aa: CASSLVKDSGRRSSYEQYF

v_gene: TRBV20-1
d_gene: TRBD2
j_gene: TRBJ2-7
abundance: many
CDR3nt: TGCAGTGCTAGAGCTTACCCGCATTTAGCGGGAGAAAACGAGCAGTACTTC
CDR3aa: CSARAYPHLAGENEQYF

v_gene: TRBV7-7
d_gene: TRBD1
j_gene: TRBJ2-3
abundance: many
CDR3nt: TGTGCTAGCAGCCCCGGGACAGGGAGGACAGATACGCAGTATTTT
CDR3aa: CASSPGTGRTDTQYF

v_gene: TRBV4-3
d_gene: NA
j_gene: TRBJ1-3
abundance: NA
CDR3nt: TGCGCCAGCAGCCCCACCCAAGGCTGGGGAAACACCATATATTTT
CDR3aa: CASSPTQGWGNTIYF

v_gene: TRBV28
d_gene: TRBD1
j_gene: TRBJ1-1
abundance: many
CDR3nt: TGTGCCAGCATATTGCCGGGACAGGGCCCTGAAGCTTTCTTT
CDR3aa: CASILPGQGPEAFF

v_gene: TRBV9
d_gene: NA
j_gene: TRBJ2-1
abundance: many
CDR3nt: TGTGCCAGCAGCGTAGAAGCGAACTCCTACAATGAGCAGTTCTTC
CDR3aa: CASSVEANSYNEQFF

v_gene: TRBV7-2
d_gene: NA
j_gene: TRBJ1-4
abundance: many
CDR3nt: TGTGCCAGCAGCTTAGTTGGGGAGGAGAATGAAAAACTGTTTTTT
CDR3aa: CASSLVGEENEKLFF

v_gene: TRBV27
d_gene: NA
j_gene: TRBJ1-5
abundance: few
CDR3nt: TGTGCCAGCAGCAGGGCGGGTAGCAATCAGCCCCAGCATTTT
CDR3aa: CASSRAGSNQPQHF

v_gene: TRBV28
d_gene: NA
j_gene: TRBJ1-1
abundance: many
CDR3nt: TGTGCCAGCAGTCGGACAGCCACTGAAGCTTTCTTT
CDR3aa: CASSRTATEAFF

v_gene: TRBV29-1
d_gene: NA
j_gene: TRBJ1-4
abundance: NA
CDR3nt: TGCAGCGGTGGGTCCACTTCTGAAAAACTGTTTTTT
CDR3aa: CSGGSTSEKLFF

v_gene: TRBV7-2
d_gene: TRBD2
j_gene: TRBJ2-3
abundance: many
CDR3nt: TGTGCCAGCAGCTTTAGCGGGACTAACACAGATACGCAGTATTTT
CDR3aa: CASSFSGTNTDTQYF

v_gene: TRBV6-2/TRBV6-3
d_gene: TRBD1
j_gene: TRBJ1-4
abundance: many
CDR3nt: TGTGCCAGCACCTATTACCCGGACAGGTCGACTAATGAAAAACTGTTTTTT
CDR3aa: CASTYYPDRSTNEKLFF

v_gene: TRBV30
d_gene: NA
j_gene: TRBJ2-2
abundance: NA
CDR3nt: TGTGCCTGGAAGGCCGGGGAGCTGTTTTTT
CDR3aa: CAWKAGELFF

v_gene: TRBV7-8
d_gene: TRBD1
j_gene: TRBJ2-5
abundance: many
CDR3nt: TGTGCCAGCAGCTTAGACCCACAGGGGGCTCAAGAGACCCAGTACTTC
CDR3aa: CASSLDPQGAQETQYF